These 15 T cell receptor beta chains share one sample of origin, sequenced in a study of T cell responses to AZD1222 COVID-19 vaccine. TCRdb's copy holds only in-frame clones and misses some; the assay was immunoSEQ multiplex PCR. The sample has roughly 180,000 clones; 90% to 95% are singletons. Sequenced material: peripheral blood, taken 28 days after the second AZD1222 dose. The receptors were sampled from an adult who received the AZD1222 COVID-19 vaccine.

This clone has a handful of counts. This sequence joins TRBV5-8 and TRBJ2-7; no reliable D call. Trimming removed 1 base at V and 7 bases at J, with 18 bases between. The germline V gene has CDR1 SGHTS and CDR2 YDEGEE. This CDR3 has 15 amino acids. For the CDR3, the DNA is TGTGCCAGCAGCTTGTCTGGAACAGCGACTGAAGAGCAGTACTTC. Protein product: CASSLSGTATEEQYF.

The J gene is TRBJ2-1, the V gene TRBV30; TRBD2 matches 9 bases. Germline lookup yields CDR1 GTSNPN and CDR2 SVGIG (reference sequence). This CDR3 spans 14 amino acids. V shed 2 bases and J 9 bases; nucleotides not matched to a gene: 8. The CDR3 nucleotides read TGTGCCTGGAGTCAGGGCGGGGGGGCTTCTGAGCAGTTCTTC. Translating gives CAWSQGGGASEQFF. The entire variable domain, with the rest obtained from reference TRBV30 and TRBJ2-1, is as follows: SQTIHQWPATLVQPVGSPLSLECTVEGTSNPNLYWYRQAAGRGLQLLFYSVGIGQISSEVPQNLSASRPQDRQFILSSKKLLLSDSGFYLCAWSQGGGASEQFFGPGTRLTVL.

V is TRBV4-3 and J is TRBJ1-1, with 9 nucleotides matching TRBD1. V lost 8 bases, J lost 0 bases, and 7 bases stayed unmatched. Germline CDR1 reads LGHNA; CDR2 reads YSLEER. The CDR3 length is 15 residues. The DNA for the CDR3 is TGCGCCAGCCGATACGGGACAGGGTTGAACACTGAAGCTTTCTTT. Translation gives CASRYGTGLNTEAFF.

This chain's CDR3 is CAISDEGIQGYGYTF. DNA of the CDR3: TGTGCCATCAGTGATGAAGGGATCCAGGGGTATGGCTACACCTTC. This chain uses TRBV10-3 with TRBJ1-2; TRBD1 is a possible D gene (6 bases). CDR3 length: 15 residues. Germline CDR1 reads ENHRY; CDR2 reads SYGVKD. V was clipped by 3 bases and J by 5 bases, with 16 bases between them.

V usage is TRBV12-2 and J usage is TRBJ2-7; the table's D call of TRBD1 was not tested on the DNA. TRBV12-2 is a listed pseudogene. This CDR3 has 14 amino acids. The CDR3 DNA sequence: TGTGCAAGTCGCCTCGACAGGGACTCCTACGAGCAGTACTTC. Translated, it gives CASRLDRDSYEQYF.

This chain uses TRBV11-2 with TRBJ2-3, with D tentatively TRBD2 (5 bases). Trimming shortened V by 9 bases and J by 1 base, and 17 bases separated the two germline ends. The V gene's germline CDR1 is SGHAT and CDR2 FQNNGV. The CDR3 totals 15 residues. CDR3 in DNA: TGTGCCAGTAGTCCTCTATGGCGGGGCACAGATACGCAGTATTTT. Amino acid sequence: CASSPLWRGTDTQYF.

V usage is TRBV7-8 and J usage is TRBJ1-1; D might be TRBD1 (5 bases). The V end was cut by 6 bases, the J end by 0 bases, with 14 bases between. CDR1 is SGHVS and CDR2 is FQNEAQ in the germline V gene. The CDR3 extends over 15 amino acids. DNA for the CDR3: TGTGCCAGCAGTTTCCCGGGACTTATGAACACTGAAGCTTTCTTT. Its translation is CASSFPGLMNTEAFF. Full variable domain (outside the CDR3, taken from reference TRBV7-8 and TRBJ1-1): GAGVSQSPRYKVAKRGQDVALRCDPISGHVSLFWYQQALGQGPEFLTYFQNEAQLDKSGLPSDRFFAERPEGSVSTLKIQRTQQEDSAVYLCASSFPGLMNTEAFFGQGTRLTVV.

V usage is TRBV4-1 and J usage is TRBJ2-3, with a tentative D call TRBD1 (5 bases). Germline assignment: CDR1 MGHRA and CDR2 YSYEKL. The CDR3 sequence is 15 residues long. V was pared by 0 bases and J by 4 bases, with 11 bases between. CDR3 protein: CASSQEWQGADTQYF. The CDR3 DNA reads TGCGCCAGCAGCCAAGAGTGGCAGGGCGCAGATACGCAGTATTTT.

The V gene is TRBV30, the J gene TRBJ2-7; tentatively, D is TRBD2 (7 bases). V was trimmed by 1 base and J by 3 bases, leaving 10 bases between them. The germline V gene encodes CDR1 GTSNPN and CDR2 SVGIG (reference sequence). The CDR3 has 13 residues. The CDR3 DNA reads as TGTGCCTGGAGTGGGGGGGGCCACTACGAGCAGTACTTC. This codes for CAWSGGGHYEQYF.

This chain links TRBV12-5 with TRBJ1-2; 9 nucleotides match TRBD1. J was trimmed by 3 bases and V by 1 base; bases with no gene match: 0. Germline values: CDR1 LGHNT, CDR2 FRNRAP. The CDR3 covers 14 residues. CDR3 sequence reads: CASGLGQGDYGYTF. The CDR3 region has the DNA TGTGCTAGTGGTTTGGGACAGGGGGACTATGGCTACACCTTC.

The gene calls are TRBV3-1 (or the pseudogene TRBV3-2) and TRBJ1-4; 8 positions agree with TRBD1. Germline V gene data show CDR1 as LGHDT and CDR2 as YNNKEL (reference sequence). This CDR3 region has 15 residues. V dropped 3 bases and J dropped 3; count of bases not matched to a gene: 3. CDR3 loop: CASSHPGQANEKLFF. DNA for the CDR3: TGTGCCAGCAGCCACCCGGGACAGGCTAATGAAAAACTGTTTTTT.

This chain connects TRBV29-1 to TRBJ2-1, with D perhaps TRBD2 (6 bases). The CDR3 is made up of 18 amino acids. The germline gives CDR1 SQVTM, CDR2 ANQGSEA. V was pared by 3 bases and J by 0 bases, with 21 bases between. The CDR3 sequence is CSVEGFGTVQISYNEQFF. The CDR3 DNA reads as TGCAGCGTTGAGGGGTTTGGGACTGTCCAGATCTCCTACAATGAGCAGTTCTTC.

This clone has only one observation. The rearrangement links TRBV7-9 to TRBJ1-2; tentative D call: TRBD1 (5 bases). Trimming cost V 0 bases and J 5 bases, with 13 bases left between them. Germline V gene lookup returns CDR1 SEHNR and CDR2 FQNEAQ (reference sequence). The CDR3 covers 15 residues. This chain's CDR3 is CASSLAARAGYGYTF. In DNA, the CDR3 is TGTGCCAGCAGCTTAGCGGCCAGGGCGGGGTATGGCTACACCTTC.

This clone was observed a single time. The chain uses TRBV4-3 and TRBJ1-4; D remains ambiguous. This CDR3 contains 16 residues. With 0 bases removed from V and 0 bases from J, the gap between germline ends came to 8 bases. The germline V gene has CDR1 LGHNA and CDR2 YSLEER. The CDR3 reads CASSQDGSTTNEKLFF. CDR3 nucleotide sequence: TGCGCCAGCAGCCAAGACGGATCGACAACTAATGAAAAACTGTTTTTT.

V is TRBV19 and J is TRBJ2-1; tentatively, D is TRBD2 (6 bases). V lost 7 bases and J 6 bases, leaving 16 bases between the germline ends. The CDR3 consists of 14 residues. Looked up from germline, CDR1 is LNHDA and CDR2 is SQIVND (reference sequence). The CDR3 coding sequence is TGTGCCAGTACCATTACTGGGACTTCCAATGAGCAGTTCTTC. Amino acid sequence: CASTITGTSNEQFF.